The source of this T cell receptor (beta chain) is a study of T cells in Graves' hyperthyroidism and ophthalmopathy (dated by TCRdb to 2018 to 2020). Turning to the overall study: Peripheral blood was collected at initial diagnosis, before any treatment. A discovery cohort of about a hundred patients, 43 with Graves' ophthalmopathy and fewer than 65 with stable Graves' hyperthyroidism, was used to find distinguishing TCR V-J signatures. Prospective prediction of ophthalmopathy was tested in an independent validation cohort of under 20 hyperthyroidism patients and around 16 patients who later progressed to ophthalmopathy. For training and testing, the 100 or so patients in the discovery cohort were randomly divided in a 7:3 ratio. The study also compared thyroid tissue and blood T-cell repertoires from several Graves' hyperthyroidism patients. Once sampling was done, hyperthyroidism patients were given methimazole at a starting dose of 30 mg daily, whereas ophthalmopathy patients were given high-dose intravenous methylprednisolone. TCR Vbeta CDR3 sequencing of 130 to 150 peripheral blood samples (fewer than 45 ophthalmopathy, about 75 hyperthyroidism and around 17 progressor patients) is reported in the paper. Study-wide findings and limitations: In validation, the model predicted progression to ophthalmopathy a median of roughly 6.1 months before onset, with over 60% sensitivity and just under 75% specificity. Most expanded thyroid clonotypes (frequency above 0.001) were also detected in blood, a finding suggesting that blood repertoires may reflect thyroid immune responses. Ophthalmopathy was separated from stable hyperthyroidism by a 13 V-J signature model, with around 88% sensitivity and 81% to 83% specificity obtained in cross-validation and 80%/75% obtained in testing. Sample size was not statistically predetermined, and investigators were not blinded to group allocation.

V and J lose 4 bases and 2 bases, and a span of 12 bases separates them. The germline V gene supplies CDR1 KGHDR and CDR2 SFDVKD. The CDR3 spans 15 residues, from the cysteine through the phenylalanine. Only the CDR3 DNA is retained, 45 bases long and in frame from the first base. The TCR beta CDR3 regions were amplified from RNA transcripts. A first-round RT-PCR of the TCR CDR3 used the HTBI primer set with the Qiagen OneStep RT-PCR kit. Libraries were constructed in a second round of multiplex PCR, after which size selection and purification were carried out. The libraries were sequenced on an Illumina HiSeq2000 using paired-end 100 bp reads. The authors' analysis ran thus. Raw data were processed with SOAPnuke, discarding reads with adapters, uncalled bases, mean Phred below 15, or no exact constant-primer or identifier match. High-quality paired reads were merged with COPE v1.2.5, and unique nucleotide sequences were defined as clonotypes. Clonotypes were aligned to IMGT TRBV, TRBD and TRBJ reference segments using MiTCR v1.1. Analysis was restricted to V-J combinations with a frequency above 0.0001, which covered over 98% of repertoires. A TCS score was defined as the ratio between F50 (clonal expansion) and ExV (chaos), using BLOSUM62-based TCRdist between CDR3 peptides within each V-J. Welch's t-statistics and random forest reduced around 510 V-J features to 10 to 15, which were used in a naive Bayes classifier (R e1071). TCRdb's own reprocessing of the public reads used fastp at Q25 and MiXCR and kept productive beta chains. Rows are unified per CDR3 protein, each entry keeping the most common DNA and genes. None of the V and J calls come from the authors' own analysis; TCRdb made them. For this sample there are about 770,000 distinct CDR3 sequences; over 15% appear just once. The leading ten clones occupy 16% of the sample.

This clonotype was counted only a few times. Its antigen is unknown. No base quality values were provided; no much bigger clone lies one nucleotide off. Hyperthyroidism patients were aged 18 to 65 years and newly diagnosed, with disease duration of less than 2 months. Exclusion was applied to patients with uncontrolled infections, other autoimmune diseases, pregnancy or lactation. Diagnoses were based on clinical symptoms, serum thyroxine and TRAb, thyroid ultrasound and orbital computed tomography. For progressor patients, blood was drawn at the first diagnosis of hyperthyroidism, before any ophthalmopathy symptoms had appeared. Ficoll-Paque density gradient centrifugation was used to isolate PBMCs from about 10 ml of fresh peripheral blood. Progressor patients were defined as those initially diagnosed with Graves' hyperthyroidism in whom ophthalmopathy developed during follow-up. Total RNA was extracted using Trizol reagent, and RNA quality was assessed on an Agilent 2100 Bioanalyzer.

The receptor comes from a woman aged 45-65 years with Graves' hyperthyroidism that later progressed to Graves' ophthalmopathy. Input material: blood. The V and J segments used are TRBV24-1 and TRBJ2-3, and possibly TRBD2, on 7 matching bases. The CDR3 reads CATSDRGALTDTQYF. The DNA sequence follows: TGTGCCACCAGTGACCGGGGGGCCCTCACAGATACGCAGTATTTT.